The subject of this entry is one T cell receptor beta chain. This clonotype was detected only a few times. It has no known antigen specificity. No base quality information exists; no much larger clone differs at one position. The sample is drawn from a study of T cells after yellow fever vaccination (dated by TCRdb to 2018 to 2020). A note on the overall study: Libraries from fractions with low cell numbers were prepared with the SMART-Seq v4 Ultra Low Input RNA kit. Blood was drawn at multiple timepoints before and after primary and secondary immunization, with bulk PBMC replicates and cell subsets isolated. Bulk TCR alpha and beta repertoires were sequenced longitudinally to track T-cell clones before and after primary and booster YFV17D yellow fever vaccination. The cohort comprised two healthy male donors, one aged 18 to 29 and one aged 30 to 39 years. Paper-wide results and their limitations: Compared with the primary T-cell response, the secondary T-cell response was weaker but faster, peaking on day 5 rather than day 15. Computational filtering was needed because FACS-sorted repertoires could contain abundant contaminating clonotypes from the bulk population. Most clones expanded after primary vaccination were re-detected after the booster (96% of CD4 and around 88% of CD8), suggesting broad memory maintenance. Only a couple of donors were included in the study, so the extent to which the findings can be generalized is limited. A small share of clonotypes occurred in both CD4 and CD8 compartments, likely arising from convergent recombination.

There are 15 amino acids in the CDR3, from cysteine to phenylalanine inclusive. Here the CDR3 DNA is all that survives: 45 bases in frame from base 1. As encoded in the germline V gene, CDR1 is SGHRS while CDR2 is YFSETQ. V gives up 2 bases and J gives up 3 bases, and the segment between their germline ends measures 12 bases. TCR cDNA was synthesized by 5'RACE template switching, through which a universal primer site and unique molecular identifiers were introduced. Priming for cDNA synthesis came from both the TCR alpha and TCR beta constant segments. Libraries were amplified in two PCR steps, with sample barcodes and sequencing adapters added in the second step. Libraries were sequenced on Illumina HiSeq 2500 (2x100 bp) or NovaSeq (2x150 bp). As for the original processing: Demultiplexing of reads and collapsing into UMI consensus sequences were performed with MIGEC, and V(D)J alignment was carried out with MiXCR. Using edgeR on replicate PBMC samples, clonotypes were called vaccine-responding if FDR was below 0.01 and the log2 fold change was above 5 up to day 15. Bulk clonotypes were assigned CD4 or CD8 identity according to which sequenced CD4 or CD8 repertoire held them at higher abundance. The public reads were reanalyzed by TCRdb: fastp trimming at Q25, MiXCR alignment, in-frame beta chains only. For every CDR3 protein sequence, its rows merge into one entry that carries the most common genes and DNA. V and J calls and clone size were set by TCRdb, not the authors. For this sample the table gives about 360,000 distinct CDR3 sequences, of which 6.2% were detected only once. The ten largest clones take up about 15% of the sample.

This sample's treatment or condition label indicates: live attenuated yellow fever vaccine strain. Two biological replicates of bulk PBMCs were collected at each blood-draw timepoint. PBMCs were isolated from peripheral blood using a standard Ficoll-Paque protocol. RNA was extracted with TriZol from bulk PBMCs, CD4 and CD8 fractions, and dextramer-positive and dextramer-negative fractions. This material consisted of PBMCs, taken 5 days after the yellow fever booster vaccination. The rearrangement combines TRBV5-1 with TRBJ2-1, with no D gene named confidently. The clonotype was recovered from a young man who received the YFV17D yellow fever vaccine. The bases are TGCGCCAGCAGCTTTATGAGCGCCGACTACAATGAGCAGTTCTTC. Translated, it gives CASSFMSADYNEQFF.